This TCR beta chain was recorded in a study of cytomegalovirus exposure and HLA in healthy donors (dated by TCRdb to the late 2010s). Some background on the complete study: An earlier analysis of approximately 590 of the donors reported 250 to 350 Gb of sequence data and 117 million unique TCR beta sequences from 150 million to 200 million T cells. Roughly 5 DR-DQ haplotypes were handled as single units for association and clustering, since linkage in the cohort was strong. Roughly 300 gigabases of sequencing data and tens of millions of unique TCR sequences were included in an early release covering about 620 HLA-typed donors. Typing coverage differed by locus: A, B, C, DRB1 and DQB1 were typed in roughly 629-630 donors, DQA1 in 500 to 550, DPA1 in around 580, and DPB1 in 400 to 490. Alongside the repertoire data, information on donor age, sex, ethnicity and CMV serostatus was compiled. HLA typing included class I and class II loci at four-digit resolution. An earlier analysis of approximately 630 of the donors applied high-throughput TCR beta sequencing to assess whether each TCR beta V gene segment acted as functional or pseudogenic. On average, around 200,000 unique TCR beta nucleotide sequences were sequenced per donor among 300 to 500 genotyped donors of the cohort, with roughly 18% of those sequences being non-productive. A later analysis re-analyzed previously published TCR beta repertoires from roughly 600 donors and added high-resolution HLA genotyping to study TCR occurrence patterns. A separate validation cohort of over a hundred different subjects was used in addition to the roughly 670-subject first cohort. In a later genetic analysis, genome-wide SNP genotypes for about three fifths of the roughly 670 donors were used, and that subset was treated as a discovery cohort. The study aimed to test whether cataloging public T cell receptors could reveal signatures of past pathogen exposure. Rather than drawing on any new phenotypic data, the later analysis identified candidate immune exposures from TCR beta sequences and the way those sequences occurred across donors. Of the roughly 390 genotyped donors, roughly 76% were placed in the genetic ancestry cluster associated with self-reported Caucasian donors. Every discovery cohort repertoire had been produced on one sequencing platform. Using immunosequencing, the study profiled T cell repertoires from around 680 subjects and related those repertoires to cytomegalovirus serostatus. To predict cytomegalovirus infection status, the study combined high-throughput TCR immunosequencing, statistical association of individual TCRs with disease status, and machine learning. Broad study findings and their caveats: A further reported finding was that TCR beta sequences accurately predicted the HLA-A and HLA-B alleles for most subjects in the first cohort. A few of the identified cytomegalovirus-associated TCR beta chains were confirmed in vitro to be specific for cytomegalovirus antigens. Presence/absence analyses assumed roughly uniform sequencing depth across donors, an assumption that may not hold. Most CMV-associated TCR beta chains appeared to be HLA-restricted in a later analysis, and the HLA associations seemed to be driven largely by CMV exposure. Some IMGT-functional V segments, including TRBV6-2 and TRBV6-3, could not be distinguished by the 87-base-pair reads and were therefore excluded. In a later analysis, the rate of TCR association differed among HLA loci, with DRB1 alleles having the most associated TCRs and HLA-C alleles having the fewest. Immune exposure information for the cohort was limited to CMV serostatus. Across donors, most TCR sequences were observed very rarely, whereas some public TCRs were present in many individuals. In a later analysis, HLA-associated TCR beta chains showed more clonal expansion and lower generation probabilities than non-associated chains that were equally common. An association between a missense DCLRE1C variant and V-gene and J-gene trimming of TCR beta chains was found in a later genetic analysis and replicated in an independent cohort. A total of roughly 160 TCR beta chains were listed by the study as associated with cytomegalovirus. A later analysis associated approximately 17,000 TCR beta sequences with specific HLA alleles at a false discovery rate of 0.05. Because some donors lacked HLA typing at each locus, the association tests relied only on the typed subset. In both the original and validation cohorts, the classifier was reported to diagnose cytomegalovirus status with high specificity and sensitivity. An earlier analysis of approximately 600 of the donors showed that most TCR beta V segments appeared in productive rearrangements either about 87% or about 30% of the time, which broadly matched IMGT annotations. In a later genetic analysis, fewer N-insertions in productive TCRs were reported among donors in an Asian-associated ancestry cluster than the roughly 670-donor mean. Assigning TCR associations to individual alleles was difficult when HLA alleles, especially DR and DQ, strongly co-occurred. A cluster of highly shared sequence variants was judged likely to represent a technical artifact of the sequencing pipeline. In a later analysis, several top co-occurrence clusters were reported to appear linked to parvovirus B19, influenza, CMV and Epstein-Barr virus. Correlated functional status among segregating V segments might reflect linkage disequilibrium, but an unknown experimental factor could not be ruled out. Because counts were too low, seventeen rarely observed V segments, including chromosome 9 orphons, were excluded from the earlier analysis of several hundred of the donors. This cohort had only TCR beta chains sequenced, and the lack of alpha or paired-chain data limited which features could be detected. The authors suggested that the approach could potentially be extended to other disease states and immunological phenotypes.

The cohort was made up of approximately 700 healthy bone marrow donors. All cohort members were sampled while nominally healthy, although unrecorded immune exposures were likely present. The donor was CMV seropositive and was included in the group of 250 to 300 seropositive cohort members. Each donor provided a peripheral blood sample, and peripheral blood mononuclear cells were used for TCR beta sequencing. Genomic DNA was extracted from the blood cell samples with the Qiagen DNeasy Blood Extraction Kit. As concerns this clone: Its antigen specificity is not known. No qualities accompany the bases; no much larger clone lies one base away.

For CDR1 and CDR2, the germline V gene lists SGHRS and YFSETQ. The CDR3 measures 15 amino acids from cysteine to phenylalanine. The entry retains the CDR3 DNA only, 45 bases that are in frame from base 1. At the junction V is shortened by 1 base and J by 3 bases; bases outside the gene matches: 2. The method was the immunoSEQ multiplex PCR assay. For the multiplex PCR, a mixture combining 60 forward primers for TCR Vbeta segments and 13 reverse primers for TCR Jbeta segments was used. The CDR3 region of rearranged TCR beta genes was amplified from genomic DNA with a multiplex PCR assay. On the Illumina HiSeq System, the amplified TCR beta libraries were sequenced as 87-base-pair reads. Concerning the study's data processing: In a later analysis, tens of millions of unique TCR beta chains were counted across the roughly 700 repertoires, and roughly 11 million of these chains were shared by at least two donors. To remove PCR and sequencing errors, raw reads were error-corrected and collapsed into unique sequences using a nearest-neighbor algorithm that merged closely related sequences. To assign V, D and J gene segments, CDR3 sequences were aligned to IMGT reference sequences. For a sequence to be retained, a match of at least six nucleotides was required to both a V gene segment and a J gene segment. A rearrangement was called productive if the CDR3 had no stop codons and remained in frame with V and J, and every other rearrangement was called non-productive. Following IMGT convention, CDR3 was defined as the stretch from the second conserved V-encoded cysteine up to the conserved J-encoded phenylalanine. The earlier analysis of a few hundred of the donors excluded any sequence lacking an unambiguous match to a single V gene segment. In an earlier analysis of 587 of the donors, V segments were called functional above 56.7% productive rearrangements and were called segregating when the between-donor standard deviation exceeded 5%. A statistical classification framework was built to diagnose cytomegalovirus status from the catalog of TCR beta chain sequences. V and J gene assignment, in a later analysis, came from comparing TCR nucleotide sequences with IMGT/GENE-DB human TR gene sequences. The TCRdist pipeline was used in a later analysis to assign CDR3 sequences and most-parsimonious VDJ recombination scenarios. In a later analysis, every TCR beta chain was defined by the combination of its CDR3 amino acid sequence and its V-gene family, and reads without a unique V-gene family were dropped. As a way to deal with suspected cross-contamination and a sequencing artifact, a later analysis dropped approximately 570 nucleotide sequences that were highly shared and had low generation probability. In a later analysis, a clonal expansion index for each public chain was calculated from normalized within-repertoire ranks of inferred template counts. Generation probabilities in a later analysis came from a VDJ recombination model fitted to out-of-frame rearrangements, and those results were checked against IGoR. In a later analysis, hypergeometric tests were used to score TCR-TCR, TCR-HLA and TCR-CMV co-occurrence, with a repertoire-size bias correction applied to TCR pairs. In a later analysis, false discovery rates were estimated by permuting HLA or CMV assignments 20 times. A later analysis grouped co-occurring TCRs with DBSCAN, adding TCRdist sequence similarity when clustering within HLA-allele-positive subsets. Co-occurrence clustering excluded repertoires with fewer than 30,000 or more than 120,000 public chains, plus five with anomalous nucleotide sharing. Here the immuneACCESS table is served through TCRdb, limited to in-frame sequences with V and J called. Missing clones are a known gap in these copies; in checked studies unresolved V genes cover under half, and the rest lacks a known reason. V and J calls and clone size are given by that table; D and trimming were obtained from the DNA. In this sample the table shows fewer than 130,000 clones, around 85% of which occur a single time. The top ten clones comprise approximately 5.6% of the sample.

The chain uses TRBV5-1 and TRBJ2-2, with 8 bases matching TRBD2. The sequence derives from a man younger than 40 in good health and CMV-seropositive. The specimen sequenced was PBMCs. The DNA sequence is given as TGCGCCAGCAGCTTGCGGGGGGGCGACACCGGGGAGCTGTTTTTT. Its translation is CASSLRGGDTGELFF.